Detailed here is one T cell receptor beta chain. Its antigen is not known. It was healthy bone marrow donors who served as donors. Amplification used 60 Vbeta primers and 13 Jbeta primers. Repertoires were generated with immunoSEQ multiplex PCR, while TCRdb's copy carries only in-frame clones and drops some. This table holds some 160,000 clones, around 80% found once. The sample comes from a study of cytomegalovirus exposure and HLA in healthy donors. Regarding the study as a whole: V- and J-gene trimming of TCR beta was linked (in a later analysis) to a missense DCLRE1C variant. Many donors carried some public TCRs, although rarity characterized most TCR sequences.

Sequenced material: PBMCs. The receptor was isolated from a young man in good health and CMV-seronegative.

The CDR3 reads CASSVRADTDTQYF. The CDR3 DNA follows: TGCGCCAGCAGCGTGCGAGCGGACACAGATACGCAGTATTTT. The J gene is TRBJ2-3, the V gene TRBV5-1; tentatively, D is TRBD2 (5 bases). V was trimmed by 4 bases and J by 2 bases, leaving 11 bases between them. Germline V gene lookup returns CDR1 SGHRS and CDR2 YFSETQ. The CDR3 length is 14 residues.